The 16 T cell receptor beta chains presented below share a single source sample, sequenced in a study of shared clonotypes between healthy human individuals. TCRdb's table, derived via immunoSEQ multiplex PCR, lists solely in-frame clones and lacks some. The sample contains roughly 1,000,000 clones, more than 75% of which appear only once. Source material: memory CD4+ T cells from PBMCs. Subset noted: CD45RA-negative fraction. Receptors originate from a man aged 18 to 35 in good health. Some clones in this sample may be carry-over from other donors' samples.

This chain connects TRBV19 to TRBJ2-7, with a weak D call TRBD2 (6 bases). The CDR3 covers 11 residues. In germline, CDR1 is LNHDA, CDR2 SQIVND (reference sequence). V lost 11 bases, J lost 5 bases, and 13 bases lay in between. The CDR3 sequence: CARPGVHEQYF. CDR3 sequence (DNA): TGTGCCCGGCCGGGGGTCCACGAGCAGTACTTC.

The rearrangement links TRBV9 to TRBJ1-3, with D maybe TRBD1 (5 bases). Germline-derived CDR1 and CDR2 are SGDLS and YYNGEE. V lost 4 bases, J lost 4 bases, and 15 bases lay in between. This CDR3 region has 15 residues. CDR3 in DNA: TGTGCCAGCAGCCCCAGAGGCAGGGTAGGAAACACCATATATTTT. Its protein product is CASSPRGRVGNTIYF.

The chain joins TRBV15 to TRBJ1-3, with 7 positions matching TRBD1. Germline-derived CDR1 and CDR2 are LNHNV and YYDKDF (reference sequence). V dropped 4 bases and J dropped 2; count of bases not matched to a gene: 5. The CDR3 is 15 amino acids. The CDR3 loop is CATSTDRAAGNTIYF. CDR3 nucleotide sequence: TGTGCCACCAGCACAGACAGGGCGGCTGGAAACACCATATATTTT.

This chain connects TRBV27 to TRBJ1-2, with D unclear. The CDR3 consists of 16 residues. Trimming shortened V by 4 bases and J by 1 base, and 16 bases separated the two germline ends. Germline values: CDR1 MNHEY, CDR2 SMNVEV (reference sequence). The CDR3 loop reads CASSSREQLLNYGYTF. The CDR3 nucleotides read TGTGCCAGCAGTTCCCGGGAACAGCTCCTTAACTATGGCTACACCTTC.

This clone was observed at least ten times. The chain uses TRBV5-1 and TRBJ1-1; no firm D call. The V gene's germline CDR1 is SGHRS and CDR2 YFSETQ. V lost 4 bases and J 8 bases, leaving 12 bases between the germline ends. This CDR3 region has 12 residues. The CDR3 region has the DNA TGCGCCAGCAGCCGGCACGTGGGCGAAGCTTTCTTT. It codes for CASSRHVGEAFF.

This sequence joins TRBV7-3 and TRBJ2-2; tentatively, D is TRBD2 (6 bases). Germline CDR1 and CDR2: SGHTA and FQGTGA. Between the trimmed V and J ends, which lost 5 bases and 1 base, there was a span of 14 bases. The CDR3 has 16 residues. The CDR3 sequence is CASSLLGRENTGELFF. The CDR3 DNA reads as TGTGCCAGCAGCCTACTCGGGCGGGAGAACACCGGGGAGCTGTTTTTT.

A note on this clone: This sample also contains other DNA sequences that code for the same CDR3. The chain is built from TRBV4-3 and TRBJ2-3; D remains unclear. CDR1 is LGHNA, CDR2 YSLEER, per germline. The CDR3 length is 14 residues. Deletions cut 0 bases from V and 1 base from J, with 5 bases between. This CDR3 reads CASSQDYRTDTQYF. Written as DNA, the CDR3 is TGCGCCAGCAGCCAAGACTACCGCACAGATACGCAGTATTTT.

This chain joins TRBV5-1 and TRBJ2-7, with D possibly matching TRBD2 (6 bases). Between the trimmed V and J ends, which lost 3 bases and 5 bases, there was a span of 15 bases. This CDR3 has 14 residues. Germline lookup yields CDR1 SGHRS and CDR2 YFSETQ. DNA for the CDR3: TGCGCCAGCAGCTCACGGACTAAGTCTAACGAGCAGTACTTC. Protein sequence: CASSSRTKSNEQYF.

The chain couples TRBV7-3 to TRBJ2-7; 13 bases are shared with TRBD2. CDR1 is SGHTA and CDR2 is FQGTGA in the germline V gene. CDR3 size: 15 residues. The trim removed 6 bases at V and 7 bases at J, leaving 9 bases unmatched. This CDR3 reads CASRLGLAGAPEQYF. CDR3 nucleotide sequence: TGTGCCAGCAGGTTAGGACTAGCGGGAGCTCCTGAGCAGTACTTC. The complete variable domain, with remaining parts taken from reference TRBV7-3 and TRBJ2-7, reads GAGVSQTPSNKVTEKGKYVELRCDPISGHTALYWYRQSLGQGPEFLIYFQGTGAADDSGLPNDRFFAVRPEGSVSTLKIQRTERGDSAVYLCASRLGLAGAPEQYFGPGTRLTVT.

This chain uses TRBV18 with TRBJ2-1; a weak D match, TRBD2 (6 bases). CDR3 length equals 18 residues. Trimming removed 3 bases from V and 0 bases from J, with 18 bases in between. In germline, CDR1 is KGHSH, CDR2 LQKENI. CDR3 protein: CASSPSVAGLSSYNEQFF. As DNA, the CDR3 is TGTGCCAGCTCACCTTCGGTGGCGGGGCTCAGCTCCTACAATGAGCAGTTCTTC.

V gene TRBV29-1 combines with J gene TRBJ2-7; possible D gene TRBD1, 6 bases. CDR3 length: 13 amino acids. V gave up 4 bases and J gave up 5 bases, with 15 bases separating them. Germline assignment: CDR1 SQVTM and CDR2 ANQGSEA. The CDR3 loop is CSVVGQGYDEQYF. In DNA form, the CDR3 reads TGCAGCGTTGTGGGCCAGGGGTACGACGAGCAGTACTTC.

The chain combines TRBV6-5 with TRBJ1-1; a weak D match, TRBD1 (5 bases). The V gene's germline CDR1 is MNHEY and CDR2 SVGAGI. This CDR3 has 13 residues. Trimming pared 2 bases from V and 4 bases from J, leaving 8 bases between. CDR3 in amino acids: CASSYIRATEAFF. CDR3 bases: TGTGCCAGCAGTTACATCAGGGCCACTGAAGCTTTCTTT.

This clone was detected only once. V usage is TRBV6-5 and J usage is TRBJ1-1, with TRBD1 identical over 7 bases. J was trimmed by 0 bases and V by 6 bases; bases with no gene match: 4. The CDR3 consists of 14 residues. The germline V gene encodes CDR1 MNHEY and CDR2 SVGAGI. CDR3 amino acids: CASSAGQVNTEAFF. The CDR3 nucleotides are TGTGCCAGCAGCGCCGGACAGGTGAACACTGAAGCTTTCTTT.

The chain employs TRBV25-1 and TRBJ1-4, with D perhaps matching TRBD1 (6 bases). From germline, CDR1 is MGHDK and CDR2 SYGVNS. The length of the CDR3 is 15 residues. V dropped 3 bases and J dropped 1 base, with 9 bases sitting between them. CDR3 DNA: TGTGCCAGCAGTGACCCGACAGGAACTAATGAAAAACTGTTTTTT. Its translation: CASSDPTGTNEKLFF. The entire variable domain, with the rest obtained from reference TRBV25-1 and TRBJ1-4, is as follows: EADIYQTPRYLVIGTGKKITLECSQTMGHDKMYWYQQDPGMELHLIHYSYGVNSTEKGDLSSESTVSRIRTEHFPLTLESARPSHTSQYLCASSDPTGTNEKLFFGSGTQLSVL.

This chain uses TRBV28 with TRBJ1-4, with 7 nucleotides matching TRBD1. The CDR3 runs to 15 residues. Germline values: CDR1 MDHEN, CDR2 SYDVKM. J gave up 8 bases and V 5 bases, and 11 bases lay outside the gene matches. CDR3 bases: TGTGCCAGCAGTCCCGCCGGGACAGCTGGAGAAAAACTGTTTTTT. It yields the protein CASSPAGTAGEKLFF. Full variable domain (outside the CDR3, taken from reference TRBV28 and TRBJ1-4): DVKVTQSSRYLVKRTGEKVFLECVQDMDHENMFWYRQDPGLGLRLIYFSYDVKMKEKGDIPEGYSVSREKKERFSLILESASTNQTSMYLCASSPAGTAGEKLFFGSGTQLSVL.

V is TRBV29-1 and J is TRBJ2-5; 13 bases map to TRBD2. Germline trimming cut 0 bases from V and 4 bases from J; bases unmatched to any gene: 8. The CDR3 loop spans 17 amino acids. Germline CDR1 is SQVTM and CDR2 is ANQGSEA. CDR3 loop: CSVEDPGLAGAPETQYF. Here the CDR3 DNA reads TGCAGCGTTGAAGATCCTGGACTAGCGGGAGCCCCAGAGACCCAGTACTTC.